This TCR beta chain was observed in a study of blood T cell repertoires in COVID-19. Background on the study: The United States, Italy and Spain provided the acute and convalescent COVID-19 samples. T cells, B-cell-depleted T cells, or PBMCs supplied cDNA or gDNA.

The CDR3 has 14 amino acids. V lost 6 bases to trimming and J lost 0 bases, with 11 bases between them. Germline V gene sequence: CDR1 MDHEN, CDR2 SYDVKM. Per the authors' pipeline: The assay estimated nucleated cells by amplifying reference gene primers. Data came from immunoSEQ multiplex PCR; TCRdb stores just in-frame clones and leaves some out. That table furnishes V, J and clone size, whereas the DNA furnished D and trimming. The sample carries over 80,000 clones, over 70% recorded once. This clone came up a few times. The clonotype originates from a woman between 45 and 60 years old with acute or convalescent COVID-19. The sequencing input was peripheral blood. This sequence joins TRBV28 and TRBJ1-1, with D unresolved. The CDR3 reads CASSPPRLNTEAFF. As DNA, the CDR3 is TGTGCCAGCAGCCCCCCCAGGTTGAACACTGAAGCTTTCTTT.